This passage covers 20 T cell receptor beta chains from one sample sequenced in a study of blood T cell repertoires in COVID-19. Data came from immunoSEQ multiplex PCR; TCRdb stores just in-frame clones and leaves some out. This table holds 70,000 to 85,000 clones, over 75% found once. Sequencing was carried out using peripheral blood. The source is a man of 80 years or more with acute or convalescent COVID-19.

This sequence joins TRBV6-5 and TRBJ2-5; 9 bases align to TRBD2. The CDR3 runs to 15 residues. Germline V gene sequence: CDR1 MNHEY, CDR2 SVGAGI. Trimming cost V 6 bases and J 1 base; bases outside gene matches: 6. The CDR3 region has the DNA TGTGCCAGCAGGACTAGCGGAAGTCGCCAAGAGACCCAGTACTTC. Translation gives CASRTSGSRQETQYF.

This clone has only one observation. This rearrangement joins TRBV7-2 to TRBJ2-1, with D maybe TRBD2 (5 bases). V lost 1 base to trimming and J lost 15 bases, with 10 bases between them. CDR1 is SGHTA and CDR2 is FQGNSA in the germline V gene. The CDR3 is made up of 11 amino acids. In nucleotides, the CDR3 is TGTGCCAGCAGCTTAGTTGCTAGCCCGTTCTTC. It translates to CASSLVASPFF. The full variable domain, its missing parts supplied by reference TRBV7-2 and TRBJ2-1, is GAGVSQSPSNKVTEKGKDVELRCDPISGHTALYWYRQSLGQGLEFLIYFQGNSAPDKSGLPSDRFSAERTGGSVSTLTIQRTQQEDSAVYLCASSLVASPFFGPGTRLTVL.

The chain recombines TRBV7-3 with TRBJ1-2; TRBD1 aligns across 8 bases. The CDR3 length is 13 residues. Germline values: CDR1 SGHTA, CDR2 FQGTGA. V shed 5 bases, J shed 13 bases, and the junction held 12 bases outside the gene matches. The CDR3 here is CASSPIRGQATTF. CDR3 DNA: TGTGCCAGCAGCCCAATTCGGGGACAGGCGACCACCTTC.

The chain couples TRBV9 to TRBJ1-1; D is uncertain. Germline V gene data show CDR1 as SGDLS and CDR2 as YYNGEE. CDR3 length equals 15 residues. Trimming took 0 bases from V and 2 from J, leaving 11 bases between them. This CDR3 is CASSVAGGFNTEAFF. CDR3 nucleotide sequence: TGTGCCAGCAGCGTAGCTGGAGGGTTCAACACTGAAGCTTTCTTT. The full variable domain, in which reference TRBV9 and TRBJ1-1 provide the parts outside the CDR3, is DSGVTQTPKHLITATGQRVTLRCSPRSGDLSVYWYQQSLDQGLQFLIQYYNGEERAKGNILERFSAQQFPDLHSELNLSSLELGDSALYFCASSVAGGFNTEAFFGQGTRLTVV.

The chain links TRBV5-1 to TRBJ2-7; 10 bases fit TRBD1. J gave up 5 bases and V 4 bases, and 6 bases lay outside the gene matches. Germline V gene data show CDR1 as SGHRS and CDR2 as YFSETQ. The CDR3 is made up of 14 amino acids. The CDR3 DNA reads as TGCGCCAGCAGCCAGGGGACAGGGGACCACGAGCAGTACTTC. Translating it yields CASSQGTGDHEQYF.

This rearrangement joins TRBV7-3 to TRBJ2-4, with 9 positions matching TRBD2. The CDR3 has 20 residues. Germline V gene sequence: CDR1 SGHTA, CDR2 FQGTGA. V trimming: 6 bases; J trimming: 0 bases; junction bases outside the gene matches: 18. CDR3 protein: CASRPVASGGTSIAKNIQYF. CDR3 DNA sequence: TGTGCCAGCAGACCTGTGGCCAGCGGGGGGACCTCAATAGCCAAAAACATTCAGTACTTC.

CDR3 in amino acids: CASSLNPRTEAFF. The CDR3 DNA reads as TGTGCCAGCAGCTTAAACCCTAGGACTGAAGCTTTCTTT. V usage is TRBV11-2 and J usage is TRBJ1-1; D gene ambiguous. The length of the CDR3 is 13 residues. With 2 bases removed from V and 5 bases from J, the gap between germline ends came to 9 bases. Germline CDR1 reads SGHAT; CDR2 reads FQNNGV.

This chain links TRBV5-5 with TRBJ1-5; D might be TRBD1 (5 bases). The CDR3 has 14 amino acids. V lost 0 bases, J lost 5 bases, and 9 bases lay in between. Per the germline V gene, CDR1 is SGHKS and CDR2 is YYEKEE (reference sequence). This chain's CDR3 is CASSLVGAYQPQHF. The CDR3 DNA reads TGTGCCAGCAGCTTGGTTGGGGCCTATCAGCCCCAGCATTTT.

The chain is built from TRBV7-9 and TRBJ2-3; perhaps TRBD1 as D (5 bases). V was pared by 7 bases and J by 3 bases, with 14 bases between. The CDR3 loop spans 14 amino acids. Germline loops: CDR1 SEHNR, CDR2 FQNEAQ (reference sequence). The CDR3 loop is CASKGHDFTDTQYF. CDR3 bases: TGTGCCAGCAAGGGGCATGATTTTACAGATACGCAGTATTTT.

The chain is built from TRBV24-1 and TRBJ2-3; weak D call: TRBD1 (5 bases). This CDR3 comprises 14 residues. The germline V and J ends were trimmed by 4 bases and 2 bases, with 9 bases remaining between them. Per the germline V gene, CDR1 is KGHDR and CDR2 is SFDVKD. CDR3 nucleotide sequence: TGTGCCACCAGTGAGTCAGGGTTCACAGATACGCAGTATTTT. It translates to CATSESGFTDTQYF.

This rearrangement joins TRBV5-1 to TRBJ2-7; D remains ambiguous. This CDR3 region has 13 residues. The V end lost 0 bases, the J end lost 3 bases, and 7 bases lay between the germline ends. CDR1 and CDR2 from the germline V gene are SGHRS and YFSETQ. The CDR3 sequence is CASSLAPGYEQYF. Here the CDR3 DNA reads TGCGCCAGCAGCTTGGCTCCGGGCTACGAGCAGTACTTC.

V gene TRBV18 combines with J gene TRBJ2-2; D possibly corresponds to TRBD1 (5 bases). Trimming shortened V by 2 bases and J by 5 bases, and 12 bases separated the two germline ends. This CDR3 is built from 15 residues. Germline CDR1 reads KGHSH; CDR2 reads LQKENI. DNA for the CDR3: TGTGCCAGCTCACCAGTGGGCAGGGATACCGGGGAGCTGTTTTTT. Its protein is CASSPVGRDTGELFF.

J is TRBJ1-1 and V is TRBV30, with no clear D. CDR3 size: 14 residues. Trimming shortened V by 6 bases and J by 3 bases, and 17 bases separated the two germline ends. Germline V lookup: CDR1 GTSNPN, CDR2 SVGIG (reference sequence). The DNA for the CDR3 is TGTGCCTGTAAAAGGACCCGGGGAGACACTGAAGCTTTCTTT. It specifies CACKRTRGDTEAFF.

The chain links TRBV5-1 to TRBJ2-7; D unresolved. The length of the CDR3 is 14 residues. V was cut by 0 bases and J by 3 bases, with 10 bases left in between. The germline V gene encodes CDR1 SGHRS and CDR2 YFSETQ. The CDR3 loop reads CASSLDAGHYEQYF. Here the CDR3 DNA reads TGCGCCAGCAGCTTGGATGCAGGTCACTACGAGCAGTACTTC.

In nucleotides, the CDR3 is TGTGCCAGCACCCGACAGGGGTCGGGTGGCTACACCTTC. Amino acid sequence: CASTRQGSGGYTF. This chain uses TRBV3-1 (or the pseudogene TRBV3-2) with TRBJ1-2, with 8 positions matching TRBD1. The CDR3 runs to 13 residues. V gave up 7 bases and J gave up 7 bases; unmatched junction bases: 8. The V gene's germline CDR1 is LGHDT and CDR2 YNNKEL (reference sequence).

The V call is TRBV10-3, the J call TRBJ2-7, with unresolved D. Germline CDR1 reads ENHRY; CDR2 reads SYGVKD. The CDR3 totals 14 residues. The V end lost 2 bases, the J end lost 2 bases, and 10 bases lay between the germline ends. This CDR3 is CAISEPDTAYEQYF. The CDR3 DNA reads TGTGCCATCAGTGAGCCCGACACAGCCTACGAGCAGTACTTC.

The rearrangement uses TRBV11-3 and TRBJ1-1; a weak D match, TRBD1 (5 bases). The CDR3 is 15 residues long. Trimming took off 3 bases at V and 2 bases at J, with 13 bases between the two ends. CDR1 SGHNT and CDR2 YENEEA come from the germline V gene. CDR3 nucleotide sequence: TGTGCCAGCAGCTTGGGGCCAGGTAAAAACACTGAAGCTTTCTTT. It yields the protein CASSLGPGKNTEAFF.

V is TRBV14 and J is TRBJ1-2; TRBD1 aligns across 11 bases. V was pared by 5 bases and J by 0 bases, with 8 bases of the junction left unmatched. Germline values: CDR1 SGHDN, CDR2 FVKESK. The CDR3 has 17 residues. As DNA, the CDR3 is TGTGCCAGCAGCAGAAGGACAGGGGGCGCCCCTAACTATGGCTACACCTTC. Its translation: CASSRRTGGAPNYGYTF.

The CDR3 protein is CAWSVPRGQLNYGYTF. CDR3 DNA sequence: TGTGCCTGGAGTGTACCGAGGGGACAGCTAAACTATGGCTACACCTTC. The chain joins TRBV30 to TRBJ1-2, with 7 bases aligning to TRBD1. The CDR3 sequence is 16 residues long. Germline V lookup: CDR1 GTSNPN, CDR2 SVGIG (reference sequence). V shed 0 bases, J shed 2 bases, and the junction held 9 bases outside the gene matches.

The J gene is TRBJ2-7, the V gene TRBV12-2; TRBD2 is taken as the D call from the table, unchecked against the DNA. TRBV12-2 is a documented pseudogene. The CDR3 runs to 19 residues. The CDR3 here is CAGRTPPPPVAGASCEQYF. DNA for the CDR3: TGTGCAGGTCGCACACCTCCGCCGCCCGTAGCGGGGGCCTCTTGCGAGCAGTACTTC.